This T cell receptor beta chain was recovered during a study of technical replicates of blood from a handful of donors. This CDR3 spans 15 amino acids. Trimming left V 2 bases short and J 5 bases short, with 15 bases between. Germline values: CDR1 MNHEY, CDR2 SVGAGI. Measured with immunoSEQ multiplex PCR; TCRdb has only the in-frame clones, and not every one. The profile shows roughly 92,000 clones, 85% to 95% of them singletons. The specimen sequenced was T cells isolated from PBMCs. The rearrangement links TRBV6-5 to TRBJ1-2, with D unclear. This sequence originates from a human donor in good health. The CDR3 coding sequence is TGTGCCAGCAGTTACCGTCCAGGCGGGATATATGGCTACACCTTC. Its translation: CASSYRPGGIYGYTF.